This T cell receptor (beta chain) was retrieved from a study of blood T cell repertoires in COVID-19. The CDR3 is 13 residues long. Germline loops: CDR1 SQVTM, CDR2 ANQGSEA. Trimming at V came to 4 bases and at J to 5 bases, leaving 6 bases not matched to a gene. The repertoire was sequenced with immunoSEQ multiplex PCR; TCRdb's copy has only in-frame clones and lacks some. The data contain fewer than 250,000 clones, around 90% of them singletons. This clone showed up just once. The sample consisted of peripheral blood. J is TRBJ2-5 and V is TRBV29-1, with TRBD1 identical over 8 bases. This receptor was identified in a man aged 30 to 39 with COVID-19, enrolled during active disease. CDR3 DNA sequence: TGCAGCGTTGGACAGGGGAGTACGGAGACCCAGTACTTC. Protein: CSVGQGSTETQYF.